Reported below is one T cell receptor (beta chain). In the original workflow: Researchers report that nucleated cell counts were estimated from reference gene primer amplification. Only in-frame clones appear in the TCRdb table, and some are missing; sequencing was by immunoSEQ multiplex PCR. V and J calls and clone size are those listed in that table; D and trimming were worked out from the DNA. Altogether tens of thousands of clones are present, 84% being singletons, with the ten largest covering approximately 27%. Germline V gene sequence: CDR1 SGHNT, CDR2 YYREEE (reference sequence). Trimming removed 0 bases from V and 11 bases from J, with 22 bases in between. The length of the CDR3 is 16 residues. This sample was taken from a study of blood T cell repertoires in COVID-19. Across the study: Researchers got acute and convalescent COVID-19 samples from the United States, Italy and Spain. From T cells, B-cell-depleted T cells, or PBMCs came the material, which was cDNA or gDNA.

Sequenced material: peripheral blood. The sequence came from a human donor in a cohort sampled during active COVID-19. The V and J genes are TRBV5-4 and TRBJ2-3; D remains ambiguous. The CDR3 region has the DNA TGTGCCAGCAGCTTGGGCCCTCCGAACCTCCGAGGTTTGCAGTATTTT. This codes for CASSLGPPNLRGLQYF.